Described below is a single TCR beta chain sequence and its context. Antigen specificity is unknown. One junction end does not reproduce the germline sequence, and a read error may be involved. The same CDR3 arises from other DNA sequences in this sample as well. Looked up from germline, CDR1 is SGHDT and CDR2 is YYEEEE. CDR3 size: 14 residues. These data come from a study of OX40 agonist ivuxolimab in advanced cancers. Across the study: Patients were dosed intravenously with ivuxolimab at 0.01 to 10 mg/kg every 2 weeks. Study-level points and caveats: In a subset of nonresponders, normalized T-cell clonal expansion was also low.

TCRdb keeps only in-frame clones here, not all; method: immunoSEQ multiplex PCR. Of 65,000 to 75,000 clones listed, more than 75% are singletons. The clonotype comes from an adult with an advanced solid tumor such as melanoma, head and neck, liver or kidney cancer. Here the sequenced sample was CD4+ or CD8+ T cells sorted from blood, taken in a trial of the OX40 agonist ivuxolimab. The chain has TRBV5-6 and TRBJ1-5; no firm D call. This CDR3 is CASSSWNHGQPQHF. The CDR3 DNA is TGCGCCAGCAGCTCTTGGAACCACGGGCAGCCCCAGCATTTT.